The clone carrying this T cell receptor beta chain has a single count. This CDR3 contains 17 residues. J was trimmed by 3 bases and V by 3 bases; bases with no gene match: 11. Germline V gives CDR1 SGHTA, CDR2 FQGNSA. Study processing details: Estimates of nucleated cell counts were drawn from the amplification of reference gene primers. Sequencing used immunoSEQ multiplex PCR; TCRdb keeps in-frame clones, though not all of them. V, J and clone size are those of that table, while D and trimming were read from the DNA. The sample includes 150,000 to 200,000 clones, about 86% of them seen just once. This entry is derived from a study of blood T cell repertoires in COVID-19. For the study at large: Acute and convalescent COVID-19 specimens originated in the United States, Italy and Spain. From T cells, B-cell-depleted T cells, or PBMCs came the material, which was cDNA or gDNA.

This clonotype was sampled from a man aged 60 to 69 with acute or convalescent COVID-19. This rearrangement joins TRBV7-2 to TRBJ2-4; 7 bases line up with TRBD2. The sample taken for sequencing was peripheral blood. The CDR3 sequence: CASSLASGLKGKNIQYF. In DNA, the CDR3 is TGTGCCAGCAGCTTGGCTAGCGGACTCAAGGGCAAAAACATTCAGTACTTC.